This T cell receptor beta chain was sequenced in a study of beta chain features in type 1 diabetes. Study findings and constraints: Within patients, naive, central memory and Treg TCRB repertoires seemed more similar than within healthy donors. When Type 1 diabetes patients were examined, their TCRB CDR3s proved moderately but significantly shorter in all four CD4+ subsets.

All sorted populations exceeded 98% purity. Trimming pared 6 bases from V and 2 bases from J, leaving 10 bases between. CDR3 size: 13 residues. The germline V gene has CDR1 ENHRY and CDR2 SYGVKD. Expressed TCRB transcripts were sequenced, since all the RNA that had been isolated was reverse transcribed. Each sample of naive, central memory or regulatory T cells had, on average, about 3.57 million reads. Generated by immunoSEQ multiplex PCR, the TCRdb table keeps only in-frame clones and is missing some. Of hundreds of thousands of clones listed, 10% to 15% are singletons. This clone was seen more than once but under ten times. The antigen is undetermined.

This TCR was sampled from a man aged 18 to 30 in good health. The sample consisted of naive CD4+ T cells from blood. The rearrangement joins TRBV10-3 to TRBJ2-5; weak D call: TRBD2 (5 bases). The CDR3 loop is CAIRRTLQETQYF. The CDR3 DNA sequence: TGTGCCATCAGACGGACTTTACAAGAGACCCAGTACTTC.